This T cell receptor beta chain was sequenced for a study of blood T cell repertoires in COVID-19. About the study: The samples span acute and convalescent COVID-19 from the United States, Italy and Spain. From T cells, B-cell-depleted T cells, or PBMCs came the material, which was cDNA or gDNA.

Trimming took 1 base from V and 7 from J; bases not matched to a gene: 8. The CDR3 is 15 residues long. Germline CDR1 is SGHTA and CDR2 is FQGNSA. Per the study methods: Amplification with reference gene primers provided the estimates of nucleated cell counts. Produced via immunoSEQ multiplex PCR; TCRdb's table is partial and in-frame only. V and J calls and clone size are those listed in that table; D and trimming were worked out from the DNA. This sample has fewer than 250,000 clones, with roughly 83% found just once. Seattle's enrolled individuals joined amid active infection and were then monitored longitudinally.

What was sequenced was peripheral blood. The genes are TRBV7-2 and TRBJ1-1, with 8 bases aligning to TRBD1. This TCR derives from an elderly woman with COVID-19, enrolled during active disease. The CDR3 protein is CASSLGTGLALEAFF. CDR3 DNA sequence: TGTGCCAGCAGCTTAGGGACAGGGCTAGCTCTTGAAGCTTTCTTT.